Described below is a single T cell receptor (beta chain) sequence and its context. This entry belongs to a study of blood T cell repertoires in COVID-19. The wider study: T cells, B-cell-depleted T cells, or PBMCs provided the cDNA or gDNA that served as material.

Cohorts were determined from participant-reported clinical history. Germline values: CDR1 MGHDK, CDR2 SYGVNS. V was cut by 6 bases and J by 4 bases, with 15 bases left in between. The CDR3 covers 15 residues. Measured with immunoSEQ multiplex PCR; TCRdb has only the in-frame clones, and not every one. This table has more than 250,000 clones, roughly 87% appearing once. V gene TRBV25-1 combines with J gene TRBJ2-2; D not resolved. This sequence was found in a woman in her thirties who had recovered from COVID-19. The sequenced material came from PBMCs or T cells enriched from blood (not recorded which). CDR3 coding DNA: TGTGCCAGCAGGAAACCAGACGGCGGCACCGGGGAGCTGTTTTTT. It specifies CASRKPDGGTGELFF.